The clone carrying this T cell receptor (beta chain) was counted between two and nine times. Its antigen is unidentified. Only in-frame clones appear in the TCRdb table, and some are missing; sequencing was by immunoSEQ multiplex PCR. The data hold approximately 5,500 clones, with 34% observed a single time. This specimen comes from a study of STAT3 mutations in large granular lymphocyte leukemia. At the level of the study: More than half of T-LGLL patients received immunosuppressive therapy.

General study findings and limits: Samples missed the first appearance of the clone. TCR clonotype switching after therapy occurred in about 30% of the 18 patients. Every T-cell large granular lymphocyte leukemia patient had at least one immunodominant TCR beta clonotype.

The sample comprised peripheral blood mononuclear cells. This receptor was obtained from a woman aged 35 to 49 with T-cell large granular lymphocyte leukemia. Some clones in this sample may be carry-over from other donors' samples.

The chain's CDR3 is CASSPTGLRYEQYF. The CDR3 DNA follows: TGTGCCAGCAGCCCGACAGGCCTCCGGTACGAGCAGTACTTC. This chain joins TRBV4-2 and TRBJ2-7, with a possible D match to TRBD1 (6 bases). Trimming took 4 bases from V and 4 from J, leaving 14 bases between them. Germline assignment: CDR1 LGHNA and CDR2 YNFKEQ. This CDR3 is built from 14 residues.